These 19 T cell receptor beta chains share one sample of origin, sequenced in a study of identical twins. TCRdb passed the 5' RACE reads through MiXCR, listing each CDR3 protein once. The table shows roughly 750,000 distinct CDR3 sequences, with approximately 21% occurring only once. This same sample was also taken into another study, of T cells expressing NK-cell markers.

The sample was PBMCs. These receptor sequences come from a woman aged 18-29 years in good health.

In this sample, this clonotype turned up many times. The V and J genes are TRBV6-5 and TRBJ2-3, with D tentatively TRBD2 (6 bases). Germline V gene lookup returns CDR1 MNHEY and CDR2 SVGAGI. The ends were cut back, 0 bases at V and 4 bases at J, with 11 bases in the middle. This CDR3 comprises 15 residues. CDR3 region: CASSYSDGGPDTQYF. CDR3 coding DNA: TGTGCCAGCAGTTACTCGGACGGGGGTCCAGATACGCAGTATTTT.

This clonotype was counted between two and nine times. The chain joins TRBV6-5 to TRBJ1-1; D ambiguous. Germline V lookup: CDR1 MNHEY, CDR2 SVGAGI. This CDR3 has 17 residues. Trimming removed 3 bases from V and 0 bases from J, with 17 bases in between. For the CDR3, the DNA is TGTGCCAGCAGTTATAGGGCAACAGACCCTATGAACACTGAAGCTTTCTTT. This translates into CASSYRATDPMNTEAFF.

V is TRBV11-2 and J is TRBJ1-6, with D unclear. Trimming pared 3 bases from V and 6 bases from J, leaving 9 bases between. Germline V CDR1 and CDR2: SGHAT, FQNNGV. The CDR3 runs to 14 residues. The CDR3 protein is CASSLPVSNSPLHF. The CDR3 bases are TGTGCCAGCAGCTTGCCGGTCTCTAATTCACCCCTCCACTTT.

In this sample, this clonotype turned up once. The V call is TRBV15, the J call TRBJ2-7, with 10 bases identical to TRBD2. The CDR3 is 15 amino acids. Germline V gives CDR1 LNHNV, CDR2 YYDKDF (reference sequence). With 5 bases clipped from V and 0 bases from J, the junction kept 4 bases outside the gene matches. This chain's CDR3 is CATSARTSGSYEQYF. Here the CDR3 DNA reads TGTGCCACCAGCGCTCGGACTAGCGGCTCCTACGAGCAGTACTTC.

J is TRBJ2-5 and V is TRBV5-1; no firm D call. The germline CDR1 and CDR2 sequences are SGHRS and YFSETQ. This CDR3 comprises 14 residues. V shed 1 base and J shed 3 bases, with 10 bases lying between them. CDR3 in DNA: TGCGCCAGCAGCTTGTGGGCCGCCGAAGAGACCCAGTACTTC. It specifies CASSLWAAEETQYF.

This clonotype was detected many times. The chain recombines TRBV12-3 or TRBV12-4 with TRBJ2-7; D is undetermined. The CDR3 sequence is 12 residues long. Trimming removed 8 bases from V and 0 bases from J, with 8 bases in between. The DNA of the CDR3 is TGTGCCAGCGGAGAGGACTCCTACGAGCAGTACTTC. Translation: CASGEDSYEQYF.

This clonotype showed up just a few times. The chain joins TRBV12-3 or TRBV12-4 to TRBJ2-7; no clear D gene. This CDR3 region has 13 residues. The V and J ends lost 6 bases and 4 bases respectively, with 13 bases between them. This CDR3 is CASRITAGYEQYF. DNA of the CDR3: TGTGCCAGCAGAATCACGGCCGGATACGAGCAGTACTTC.

The rearrangement uses TRBV10-3 and TRBJ2-7; possibly TRBD2 for D (5 bases). Per the germline V gene, CDR1 is ENHRY and CDR2 is SYGVKD. V gave up 4 bases and J gave up 5 bases, with 18 bases separating them. The CDR3 length is 15 residues. CDR3 nucleotide sequence: TGTGCCATCAGTGTCGAGGGTTCTCGGTCCAACGAGCAGTACTTC. Its translation is CAISVEGSRSNEQYF.

The CDR3 DNA reads TGTGCCAGCAGCTTAGTCGGGCAGGGGAGGGTCCTGACTTTC. It translates to CASSLVGQGRVLTF. The chain carries TRBV7-6 and TRBJ2-6; D could derive from TRBD1 or TRBD2 (6 bases each). Germline V gives CDR1 SGHVS, CDR2 FNYEAQ. The CDR3 length is 14 residues. V lost 1 base, J lost 13 bases, and 14 bases lay in between.

This clonotype has at least ten counts. The gene calls are TRBV29-1 and TRBJ1-1; tentatively, D is TRBD1 (5 bases). Trimming took off 4 bases at V and 1 base at J, with 10 bases between the two ends. Germline V gene lookup returns CDR1 SQVTM and CDR2 ANQGSEA. The CDR3 spans 13 residues. In DNA, the CDR3 is TGCAGCGTTGCTTCGACAGCGAACACTGAAGCTTTCTTT. Residues: CSVASTANTEAFF.

This clonotype was detected many times. This sequence joins TRBV4-2 and TRBJ2-2, with 10 positions matching TRBD2. The CDR3 loop spans 16 amino acids. Trimming cost V 2 bases and J 1 base; bases outside gene matches: 1. CDR1 LGHNA and CDR2 YNFKEQ come from the germline V gene. Here the CDR3 DNA reads TGTGCCAGCAGCCAACCTAGCGGGAGGAACACCGGGGAGCTGTTTTTT. Residues: CASSQPSGRNTGELFF.

This clonotype was found a few times. The rearrangement links TRBV20-1 to TRBJ1-1; no firm D call. Germline CDR1 is DFQATT and CDR2 is SNEGSKA (reference sequence). Trimming left V 5 bases short and J 5 bases short, with 15 bases between. This CDR3 is built from 13 residues. DNA of the CDR3: TGCAGTGCTCGTATTCGGGCTATTACTGAAGCTTTCTTT. It codes for CSARIRAITEAFF.

The CDR3 bases are TGCAGCGTCGCCCTAGGGGGAGGGTCCTACGAGCAGTACTTC. Its protein product is CSVALGGGSYEQYF. The chain combines TRBV29-1 with TRBJ2-7, with D maybe TRBD2 (7 bases). Germline-derived CDR1 and CDR2 are SQVTM and ANQGSEA. The CDR3 has 14 residues. V lost 6 bases to trimming and J lost 1 base, with 16 bases between them.

This clonotype appeared many times. The chain employs TRBV11-2 and TRBJ2-1; tentatively, D is TRBD1 (5 bases). The CDR3 covers 16 residues. Germline CDR1 is SGHAT and CDR2 is FQNNGV. Trimming left V 3 bases short and J 0 bases short, with 12 bases between. The CDR3 nucleotides read TGTGCCAGCAGCTTGCGCAGGGAAAGCTCCTACAATGAGCAGTTCTTC. Translated: CASSLRRESSYNEQFF.

This chain connects TRBV20-1 to TRBJ2-7; D ambiguous. Germline CDR1 is DFQATT and CDR2 is SNEGSKA (reference sequence). The CDR3 has 12 residues. The germline V and J ends were trimmed by 5 bases and 3 bases, with 11 bases remaining between them. CDR3 bases: TGCAGTGCTCATCGGTCGGGCTACGAGCAGTACTTC. Its protein product is CSAHRSGYEQYF.

The sample holds a few counts of this clonotype. The rearrangement links TRBV20-1 to TRBJ2-1; TRBD2 is a possible D gene (6 bases). The length of the CDR3 is 14 residues. Germline-derived CDR1 and CDR2 are DFQATT and SNEGSKA (reference sequence). Trimming removed 6 bases from V and 11 bases from J, with 23 bases in between. The CDR3 region has the DNA TGCAGTGCCCGTGTGAGGCGGGGTAACTATCAGCAGTTCTTC. Translated, it gives CSARVRRGNYQQFF.

There are many counts of this clonotype. The chain combines TRBV24-1 with TRBJ2-1; 11 bases are shared with TRBD2. V was clipped by 4 bases and J by 8 bases; unmatched bases: 9. Germline V gene lookup returns CDR1 KGHDR and CDR2 SFDVKD. The CDR3 contains 16 residues. CDR3 sequence: CATSEGTSGSRDEQFF. CDR3 DNA sequence: TGTGCCACCAGTGAAGGCACTAGCGGGAGTCGGGATGAGCAGTTCTTC.

In this sample, this clonotype turned up a few times. The rearrangement joins TRBV20-1 to TRBJ2-3, with D possibly matching TRBD2 (5 bases). The germline V gene has CDR1 DFQATT and CDR2 SNEGSKA (reference sequence). The CDR3 has 15 amino acids. Trimming took off 1 base at V and 2 bases at J, with 13 bases between the two ends. CDR3 in DNA: TGCAGTGCTAGAGTAGCGAGTTGGGTCACAGATACGCAGTATTTT. This sequence encodes CSARVASWVTDTQYF.

This chain joins TRBV6-1 and TRBJ2-6; 8 bases are a match to TRBD1. The germline gives CDR1 MNHNS, CDR2 SASEGT. The CDR3 contains 16 residues. With 6 bases clipped from V and 2 bases from J, the junction kept 6 bases outside the gene matches. The DNA of the CDR3 is TGTGCCAGCAGGATCAGGGGGCTAGCTGGGGCCAACGTCCTGACTTTC. Translated, it gives CASRIRGLAGANVLTF.